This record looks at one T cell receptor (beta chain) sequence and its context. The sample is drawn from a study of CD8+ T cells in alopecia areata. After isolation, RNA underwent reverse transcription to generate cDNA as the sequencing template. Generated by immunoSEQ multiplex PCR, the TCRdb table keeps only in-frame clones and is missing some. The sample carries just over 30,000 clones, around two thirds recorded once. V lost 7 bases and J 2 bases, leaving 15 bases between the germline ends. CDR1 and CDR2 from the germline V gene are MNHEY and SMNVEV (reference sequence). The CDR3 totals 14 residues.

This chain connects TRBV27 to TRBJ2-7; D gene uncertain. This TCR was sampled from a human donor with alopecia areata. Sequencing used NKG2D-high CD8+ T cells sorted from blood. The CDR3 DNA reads TGTGCCAGCAACGTTGGAATAGGACCCTACGAGCAGTACTTC. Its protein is CASNVGIGPYEQYF.